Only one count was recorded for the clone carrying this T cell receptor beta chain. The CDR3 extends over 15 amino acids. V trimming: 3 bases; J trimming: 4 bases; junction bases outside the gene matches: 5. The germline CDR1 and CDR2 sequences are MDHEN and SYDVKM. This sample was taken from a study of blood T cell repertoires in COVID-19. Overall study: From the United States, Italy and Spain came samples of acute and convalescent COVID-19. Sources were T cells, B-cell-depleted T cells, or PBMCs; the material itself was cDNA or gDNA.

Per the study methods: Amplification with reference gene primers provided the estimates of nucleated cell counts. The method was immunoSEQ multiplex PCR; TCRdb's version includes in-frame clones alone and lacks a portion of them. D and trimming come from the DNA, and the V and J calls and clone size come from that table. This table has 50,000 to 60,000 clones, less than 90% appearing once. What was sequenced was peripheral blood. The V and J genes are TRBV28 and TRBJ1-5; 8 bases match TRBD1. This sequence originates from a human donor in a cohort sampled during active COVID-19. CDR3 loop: CASSLGRGPNQPQHF. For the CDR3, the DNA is TGTGCCAGCAGTTTGGGCAGGGGGCCGAATCAGCCCCAGCATTTT.